The rows below give T cell receptor beta chains drawn from one sample of a study of PD-L1 blockade in urothelial cancer. Repertoires were generated with immunoSEQ multiplex PCR, while TCRdb's copy carries only in-frame clones and drops some. The table lists 120,000 or so clones, roughly 86% of them singletons. The sequencing used PBMCs, collected around atezolizumab (anti-PD-L1) treatment. The receptors here all came from a man aged 50-60 years with urothelial cancer. The CDR3 runs from the conserved cysteine through the conserved F or W. D genes are given only for firm matches. The size field is filled for only some rows; it gives once, few, many or a size class.

-,-,TRBV28,TRBJ2-3,TGTGCCAGCAGCTACGAACAGATAGATACGCAGTATTTT,CASSYEQIDTQYF
-,-,TRBV30,TRBJ1-5,TGTGCCTGGAGTGTAGGGCCGGCGGGTCCCCAGCATTTT,CAWSVGPAGPQHF
-,TRBD2,TRBV7-2,TRBJ2-7,TGTGCCAGCAGCCTGGGACTAGCGGGAGACGAGCAGTACTTC,CASSLGLAGDEQYF
-,TRBD2,TRBV19,TRBJ2-7,TGTGCCAGTAGTTCGGGACTAGCATCCGAGCAGTACTTC,CASSSGLASEQYF
-,-,TRBV6-1,TRBJ2-7,TGTGCCAGCAGTGGACCACAGGACTACTCCTACGAGCAGTACTTC,CASSGPQDYSYEQYF
-,TRBD1,TRBV18,TRBJ2-4,TGTGCCAGCTCTCAACAGGGGGAACTAGCCAAAAACATTCAGTACTTC,CASSQQGELAKNIQYF
-,TRBD1,TRBV29-1,TRBJ1-2,TGCAGCGTTGAAACGACAGGGGGATTTGGCTACACCTTC,CSVETTGGFGYTF
-,TRBD2,TRBV10-3,TRBJ2-1,TGTGCCTCCCGGGCTAGCGGGTCAGGCTCCTACAATGAGCAGTTCTTC,CASRASGSGSYNEQFF
-,TRBD1,TRBV19,TRBJ1-5,TGTGCCAGTAGTGGGCGGCAGGGGGCGCGGAGGAGCAATCAGCCCCAGCATTTT,CASSGRQGARRSNQPQHF
-,TRBD2,TRBV6-5,TRBJ2-7,TGTGCCAGCAGTTGGGTAGTGGGGCTAGCGGGAGAGGAGCAGTACTTC,CASSWVVGLAGEEQYF
-,-,TRBV7-3,TRBJ2-1,TGTGCCAGCAGCTTAAAAAGTACAAGCTCCTACAATGAGCAGTTCTTC,CASSLKSTSSYNEQFF
-,-,TRBV6-1,TRBJ2-7,TGTGCCAGCAGTGACTATGTGAGCGAGCAGTACTTC,CASSDYVSEQYF
-,TRBD1,TRBV5-1,TRBJ1-4,TGCGCCAGCAGATTCGGGACAGGGAATGAAAAACTGTTTTTT,CASRFGTGNEKLFF
-,-,TRBV10-3,TRBJ2-3,TGTGCCATCAAACAGGGGGGGGATACGCAGTATTTT,CAIKQGGDTQYF
-,TRBD2,TRBV28,TRBJ2-7,TGTGCCAGCAGTTCCTTTTCTAGCGGGGGTTCCTACGAGCAGTACTTC,CASSSFSSGGSYEQYF
-,TRBD1,TRBV27,TRBJ2-7,TGTGCCAGCAGTTTATCCGGGACAGGGCTCGAGCAGTACTTC,CASSLSGTGLEQYF
-,TRBD2,TRBV5-1,TRBJ2-3,TGCGCCAGCAGCGTGGGACTAGCGGGAGGGCCTTTTGGAGATACGCAGTATTTT,CASSVGLAGGPFGDTQYF
few,-,TRBV5-1,TRBJ1-5,TGCGCCAGCAGCTTGACCCAGGATCAGCCCCAGCATTTT,CASSLTQDQPQHF
-,TRBD2,TRBV29-1,TRBJ2-3,TGCAGCGTCCGAAAGACTAGCGGCACAGATACGCAGTATTTT,CSVRKTSGTDTQYF
-,TRBD2,TRBV29-1,TRBJ2-7,TGCAGCGTCAGACTAGCGGGAAGATACGAGCAGTACTTC,CSVRLAGRYEQYF
-,TRBD2,TRBV27,TRBJ2-1,TGTGCCAGCAGTTTATTAACTAGCGGAAGCCGGAAGAATGAGCAGTTCTTC,CASSLLTSGSRKNEQFF
-,TRBD1,TRBV9,TRBJ1-2,TGTGCCAGCAGCCAAGACCCTCGGACAGGGGGCATTGGCTACACCTTC,CASSQDPRTGGIGYTF
-,-,TRBV5-4,TRBJ2-7,TGTGCCAGCAGCTTAAGGGGCGGCCGCACCGAGCAGTACTTC,CASSLRGGRTEQYF
-,TRBD2,TRBV5-1,TRBJ2-7,TGCGCCAGCAGCATCCCGCTAGCGGGAGCCTACGAGCAGTACTTC,CASSIPLAGAYEQYF
-,TRBD2,TRBV28,TRBJ2-1,TGTGCCAGCCTAACTAGCGGGAGGCCCAATGAGCAGTTCTTC,CASLTSGRPNEQFF
-,TRBD1,TRBV6-5,TRBJ1-2,TGTGCCAGCAGGACAGGGGGCGCTTCCATCTATGGCTACACCTTC,CASRTGGASIYGYTF
few,-,TRBV4-2,TRBJ2-1,TGTGCCAGCAGCCAAGATTACGGCGGAGATATCAATGAGCAGTTCTTC,CASSQDYGGDINEQFF
-,-,TRBV7-9,TRBJ2-1,TGTGCCAGCAGCTTAGTTTCAGGACAGCTGTTCTTC,CASSLVSGQLFF
-,TRBD1,TRBV2,TRBJ2-7,TGTGCCAGTCGGGACAGGAGCTCCTACGAGCAGTACTTC,CASRDRSSYEQYF
-,-,TRBV20-1,TRBJ2-7,TGCAGCGGGGCGGTAGCGGCCGAGCAGTACTTC,CSGAVAAEQYF
-,TRBD1,TRBV7-2,TRBJ2-3,TGTGCCAGCAGACTGGGACAGCCCACAGATACGCAGTATTTT,CASRLGQPTDTQYF
-,TRBD1,TRBV30,TRBJ2-7,TGTGCCTGGAGTGCCGGGACAGTCTACGAGCAGTACTTC,CAWSAGTVYEQYF
few,-,TRBV5-6,TRBJ2-3,TGTGCCAGCAGCTTGAGTGGGAGTGGCACAGATACGCAGTATTTT,CASSLSGSGTDTQYF
-,-,TRBV6-1,TRBJ1-4,TGTGCCAGCAGTGAAGCCGAGCGGGGGCCAGGCCTGTTTTTT,CASSEAERGPGLFF
-,-,TRBV6-6,TRBJ2-2,TGTGCCAGCAGTCGCCAAGGAGAGAACACCGGGGAGCTGTTTTTT,CASSRQGENTGELFF
-,-,TRBV7-9,TRBJ2-7,TGTGCCAGCAGCTTAGCTAGCAAGAGTTACGAGCAGTACTTC,CASSLASKSYEQYF
-,TRBD2,TRBV5-1,TRBJ2-5,TGCGCCAGCAGCCGGACTAGCGAAGAGACCCAGTACTTC,CASSRTSEETQYF
few,-,TRBV19,TRBJ1-2,TGTGCCAGTAACCTTCGTCCGACGGCAGCTGGACTCTATGGCTACACCTTC,CASNLRPTAAGLYGYTF
-,-,TRBV6-1,TRBJ2-5,TGTGCCAGCATGAGCTCAGGGTGGCAAGAGACCCAGTACTTC,CASMSSGWQETQYF
-,-,TRBV5-1,TRBJ2-7,TGCGCCAGCAGCTTGGACAGGGCCTACGAGCAGTACTTC,CASSLDRAYEQYF
once,-,TRBV7-2,TRBJ2-7,TGTGCCAGCAGCCACGGCGGTCCTGGGTACGAGCAGTACTTC,CASSHGGPGYEQYF
-,-,TRBV7-2,TRBJ2-5,TGTGCCAGCAGCCAGAAGGAGACCCAGTACTTC,CASSQKETQYF
-,TRBD1,TRBV19,TRBJ1-5,TGTGCCAGTAGTATAGAATCACCGGGACAGGAAAATAGCAATCAGCCCCAGCATTTT,CASSIESPGQENSNQPQHF
-,-,TRBV27,TRBJ1-4,TGTGCCAGCAGTTTAAGAGGGTTGGGTGAAAAACTGTTTTTT,CASSLRGLGEKLFF
-,-,TRBV18,TRBJ2-3,TGTGCCAGCTCACCCACCCGGGTAACTAGCACAGATACGCAGTATTTT,CASSPTRVTSTDTQYF
-,-,TRBV5-4,TRBJ1-2,TGTGCCAGCAGCCGAACAGGATCCTATGGCTACACCTTC,CASSRTGSYGYTF
-,TRBD2,TRBV9,TRBJ2-2,TGTGCCAGCAGCGCTTGGACTAGCGGGGCCGGGGAGCTGTTTTTT,CASSAWTSGAGELFF
-,TRBD1,TRBV11-1,TRBJ2-2,TGTGCCAGCAGTTTAACCGGGACAGGGAGGTTGAGCACCGGGGAGCTGTTTTTT,CASSLTGTGRLSTGELFF
-,TRBD2,TRBV29-1,TRBJ2-1,TGCAGCGTTGTAGGGGCTAGCGGGAGCTCCTACAATGAGCAGTTCTTC,CSVVGASGSSYNEQFF